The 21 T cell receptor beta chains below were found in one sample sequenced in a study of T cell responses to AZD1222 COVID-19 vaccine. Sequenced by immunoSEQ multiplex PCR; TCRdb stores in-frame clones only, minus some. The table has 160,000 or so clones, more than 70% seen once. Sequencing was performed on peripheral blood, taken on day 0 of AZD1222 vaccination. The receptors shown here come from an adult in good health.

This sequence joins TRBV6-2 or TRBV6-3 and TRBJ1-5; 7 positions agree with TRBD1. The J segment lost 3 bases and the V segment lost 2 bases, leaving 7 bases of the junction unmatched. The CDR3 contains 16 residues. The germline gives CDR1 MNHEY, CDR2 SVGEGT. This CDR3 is CASSYGRGPSNQPQHF. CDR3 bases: TGTGCCAGCAGTTACGGTAGGGGGCCCTCCAATCAGCCCCAGCATTTT.

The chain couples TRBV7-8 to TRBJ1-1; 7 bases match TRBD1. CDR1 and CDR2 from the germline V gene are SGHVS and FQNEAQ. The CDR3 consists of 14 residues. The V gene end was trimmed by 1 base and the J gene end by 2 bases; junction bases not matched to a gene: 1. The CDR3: CASSLGTGNTEAFF. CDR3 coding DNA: TGTGCCAGCAGCTTAGGGACAGGTAACACTGAAGCTTTCTTT.

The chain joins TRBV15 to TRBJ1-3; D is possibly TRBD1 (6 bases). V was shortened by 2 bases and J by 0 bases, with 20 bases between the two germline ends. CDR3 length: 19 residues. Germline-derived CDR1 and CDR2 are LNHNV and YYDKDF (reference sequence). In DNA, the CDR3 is TGTGCCACCAGCAGAATGCCGGCGACAGGTGGAAGCTCTGGAAACACCATATATTTT. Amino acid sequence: CATSRMPATGGSSGNTIYF.

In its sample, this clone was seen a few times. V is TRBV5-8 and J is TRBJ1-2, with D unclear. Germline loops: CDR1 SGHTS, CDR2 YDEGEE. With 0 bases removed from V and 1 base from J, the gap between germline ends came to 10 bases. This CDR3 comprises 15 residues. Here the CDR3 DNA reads TGTGCCAGCAGCTTGGACCCTAACGTTAACTATGGCTACACCTTC. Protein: CASSLDPNVNYGYTF.

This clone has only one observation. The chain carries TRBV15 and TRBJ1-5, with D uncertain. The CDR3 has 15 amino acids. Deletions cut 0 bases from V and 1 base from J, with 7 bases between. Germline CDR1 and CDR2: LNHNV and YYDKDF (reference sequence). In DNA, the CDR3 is TGTGCCACCAGCAGAGATTTCAGGAGCAATCAGCCCCAGCATTTT. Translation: CATSRDFRSNQPQHF. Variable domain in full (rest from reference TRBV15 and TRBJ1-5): DAMVIQNPRYQVTQFGKPVTLSCSQTLNHNVMYWYQQKSSQAPKLLFHYYDKDFNNEADTPDNFQSRRPNTSFCFLDIRSPGLGDTAMYLCATSRDFRSNQPQHFGDGTRLSIL.

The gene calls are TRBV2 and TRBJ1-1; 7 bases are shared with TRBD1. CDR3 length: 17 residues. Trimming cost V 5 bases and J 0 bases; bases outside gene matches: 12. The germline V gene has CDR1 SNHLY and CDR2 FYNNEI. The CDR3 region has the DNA TGTGCCAGCAGTCAGACAGGGCGGTTCGACCTGAACACTGAAGCTTTCTTT. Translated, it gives CASSQTGRFDLNTEAFF.

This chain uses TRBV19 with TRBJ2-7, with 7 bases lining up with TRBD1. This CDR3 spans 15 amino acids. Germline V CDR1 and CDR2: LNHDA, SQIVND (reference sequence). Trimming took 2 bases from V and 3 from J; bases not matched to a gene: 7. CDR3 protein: CASSITRTGLYEQYF. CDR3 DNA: TGTGCCAGTAGTATAACCCGGACAGGACTCTACGAGCAGTACTTC.

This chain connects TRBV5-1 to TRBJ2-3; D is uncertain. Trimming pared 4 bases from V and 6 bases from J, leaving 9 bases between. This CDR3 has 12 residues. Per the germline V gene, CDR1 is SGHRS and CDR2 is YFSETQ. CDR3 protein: CASSQNFDTQYF. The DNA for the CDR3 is TGCGCCAGCAGCCAAAATTTCGATACGCAGTATTTT.

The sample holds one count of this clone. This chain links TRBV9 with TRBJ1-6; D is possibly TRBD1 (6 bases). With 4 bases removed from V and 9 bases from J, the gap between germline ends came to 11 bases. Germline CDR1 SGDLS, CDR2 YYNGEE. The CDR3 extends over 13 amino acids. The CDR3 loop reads CASSQLGASPLHF. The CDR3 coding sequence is TGTGCCAGCAGCCAGCTGGGGGCTTCACCCCTCCACTTT.

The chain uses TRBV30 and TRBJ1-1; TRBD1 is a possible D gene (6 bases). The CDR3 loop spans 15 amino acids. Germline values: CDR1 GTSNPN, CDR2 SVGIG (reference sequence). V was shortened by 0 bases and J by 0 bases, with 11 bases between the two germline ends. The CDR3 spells CAWSVWGALNTEAFF. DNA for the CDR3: TGTGCCTGGAGTGTTTGGGGGGCCCTGAACACTGAAGCTTTCTTT.

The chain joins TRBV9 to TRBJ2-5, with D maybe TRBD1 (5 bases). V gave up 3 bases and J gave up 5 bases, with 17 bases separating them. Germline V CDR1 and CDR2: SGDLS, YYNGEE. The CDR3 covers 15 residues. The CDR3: CASSEGSRSVETQYF. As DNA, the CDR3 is TGTGCCAGCAGCGAGGGGTCTCGGAGTGTGGAGACCCAGTACTTC.

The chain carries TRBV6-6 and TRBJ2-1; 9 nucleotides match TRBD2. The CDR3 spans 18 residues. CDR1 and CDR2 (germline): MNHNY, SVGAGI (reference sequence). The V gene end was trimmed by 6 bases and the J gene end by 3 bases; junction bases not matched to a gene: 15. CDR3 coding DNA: TGTGCCAGCAGCCGAGTTATGCGGCGGGGGGGCGTCTACAATGAGCAGTTCTTC. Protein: CASSRVMRRGGVYNEQFF.

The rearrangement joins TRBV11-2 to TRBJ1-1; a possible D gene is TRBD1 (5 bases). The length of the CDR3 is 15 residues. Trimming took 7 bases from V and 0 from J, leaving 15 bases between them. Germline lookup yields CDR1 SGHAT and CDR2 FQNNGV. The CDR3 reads CASIRQLSMNTEAFF. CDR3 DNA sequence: TGTGCCAGCATAAGACAGCTCAGCATGAACACTGAAGCTTTCTTT.

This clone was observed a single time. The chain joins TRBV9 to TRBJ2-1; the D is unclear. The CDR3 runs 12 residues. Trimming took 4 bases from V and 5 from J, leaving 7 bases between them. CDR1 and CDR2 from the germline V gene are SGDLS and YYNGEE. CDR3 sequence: CASSSNHNEQFF. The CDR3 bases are TGTGCCAGCAGCTCAAATCACAATGAGCAGTTCTTC. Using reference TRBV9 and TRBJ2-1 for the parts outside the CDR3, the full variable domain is DSGVTQTPKHLITATGQRVTLRCSPRSGDLSVYWYQQSLDQGLQFLIQYYNGEERAKGNILERFSAQQFPDLHSELNLSSLELGDSALYFCASSSNHNEQFFGPGTRLTVL.

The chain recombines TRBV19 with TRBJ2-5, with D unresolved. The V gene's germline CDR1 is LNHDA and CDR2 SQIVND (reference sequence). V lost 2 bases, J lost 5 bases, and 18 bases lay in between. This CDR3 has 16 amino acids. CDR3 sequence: CASSIYPGPQYETQYF. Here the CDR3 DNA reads TGTGCCAGTAGTATATACCCCGGGCCCCAATATGAGACCCAGTACTTC.

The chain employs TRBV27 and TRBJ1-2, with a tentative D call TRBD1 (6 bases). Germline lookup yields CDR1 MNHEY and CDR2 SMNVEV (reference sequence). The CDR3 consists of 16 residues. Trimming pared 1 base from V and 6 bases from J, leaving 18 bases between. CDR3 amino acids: CASSLYQGSTTNGYTF. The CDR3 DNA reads TGTGCCAGCAGTTTATATCAGGGGTCGACGACAAATGGCTACACCTTC.

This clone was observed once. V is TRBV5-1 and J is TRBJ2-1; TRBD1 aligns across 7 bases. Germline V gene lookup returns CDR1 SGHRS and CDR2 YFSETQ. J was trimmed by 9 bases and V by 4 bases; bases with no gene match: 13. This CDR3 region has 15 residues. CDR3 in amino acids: CASSQRSGGRGEQFF. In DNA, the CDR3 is TGCGCCAGCAGCCAACGTTCAGGGGGAAGGGGTGAGCAGTTCTTC.

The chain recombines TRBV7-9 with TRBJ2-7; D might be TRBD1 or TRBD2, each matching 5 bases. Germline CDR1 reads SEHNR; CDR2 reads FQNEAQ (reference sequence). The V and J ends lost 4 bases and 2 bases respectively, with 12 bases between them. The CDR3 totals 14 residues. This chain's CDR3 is CASSSPGRAYEQYF. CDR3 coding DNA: TGTGCCAGCAGCTCCCCGGGACGGGCCTACGAGCAGTACTTC.

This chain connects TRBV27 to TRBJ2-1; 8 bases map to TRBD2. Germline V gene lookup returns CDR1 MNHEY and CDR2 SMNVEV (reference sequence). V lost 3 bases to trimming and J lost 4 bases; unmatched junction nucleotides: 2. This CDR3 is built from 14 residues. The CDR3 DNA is TGTGCCAGCAGTTTCCGGGGGGGATACAATGAGCAGTTCTTC. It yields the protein CASSFRGGYNEQFF.

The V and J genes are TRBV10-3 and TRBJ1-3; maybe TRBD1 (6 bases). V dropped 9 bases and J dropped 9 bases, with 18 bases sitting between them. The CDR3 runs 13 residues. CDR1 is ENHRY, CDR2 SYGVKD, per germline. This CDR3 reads CAIRGGEEVTIYF. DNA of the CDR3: TGTGCCATTCGGGGGGGCGAGGAGGTCACCATATATTTT.

The DNA for the CDR3 is TGTGCCAGCAGCCCACGAGGGACGGGCAATCAGCCCCAGCATTTT. Protein sequence: CASSPRGTGNQPQHF. This rearrangement joins TRBV11-1 to TRBJ1-5; D possibly corresponds to TRBD1 (5 bases). Germline V gene sequence: CDR1 SGHAT, CDR2 FQDESV (reference sequence). The germline V and J ends were trimmed by 5 bases and 2 bases, with 13 bases remaining between them. The CDR3 length is 15 residues.